This T cell receptor (beta chain) originates from a study of Ad26.COV2.S vaccination and SARS-CoV-2 variants (dated by TCRdb to about 2021). For context, the study as a whole: Vaccine-arm donors came from COV1001, a multicentre, randomized, double-blind, placebo-controlled phase I-IIa trial of Ad26.COV2.S in healthy adults. Ad26.COV2.S was administered intramuscularly at 5 x 10^10 or 1 x 10^11 viral particles, either as a single shot or as two shots given 56 days apart. Sequencing of the TCRbeta repertoire served to evaluate the specificity and breadth of SARS-CoV-2-reactive T cell receptors following Ad26.COV2.S vaccination. The TCR-sequenced set comprised approximately 32 samples: around 20 Ad26.COV2.S vaccine recipients, 5 placebo recipients and 8 SARS-CoV-2 convalescent individuals. Trial participants were randomized into five groups of five: low-dose or high-dose Ad26.COV2.S given once or twice, or placebo on both occasions. Throughout the experiments and outcome assessment, investigators stayed blinded to trial group allocation.

The immunoSEQ Assay was the method used to sequence TCRbeta CDR3 regions. After extraction, genomic DNA underwent amplification by bias-controlled multiplex PCR, followed by high-throughput sequencing. On the authors' methods: To quantify the absolute abundance of every unique TCRbeta CDR3 region, sequences were collapsed and filtered. Usable DNA was measured by amplifying reference genes present in all nucleated cells, and TCRbeta template counts were normalized to that usable DNA to estimate T cell fraction. Repertoire TCRs were annotated as SARS-CoV-2-specific when V gene, CDR3 amino acid sequence and J gene were exactly matched to a known reactive TCR set. MIRA supplied the reference SARS-CoV-2 TCR set, which was filtered for enrichment in COVID-19-positive ImmuneCODE repertoires so that public or cross-reactive TCRs were removed. Using the MIRA antigens, annotated TCRs were further analysed by specific ORF or by position within an ORF. Breadth was defined as annotated unique rearrangements over total unique productive rearrangements; depth was the summed frequency of those rearrangements. Group comparisons of TCR breadth used two-sided Wilcoxon rank-sum tests. TCRdb retrieved this table from immuneACCESS and kept in-frame rearrangements only. Not all clones are present; in checked studies, unresolved V genes account for under half, and no reason is known for the remainder. V and J calls and clone size are given by that table; D and trimming were obtained from the DNA. This sample gives over 400,000 clones in total; 92% of them show up just once. The ten top clones hold approximately 1.6% of the sample.

Per the germline V gene, MNHNS is the CDR1 and SASEGT is the CDR2. Including cysteine and phenylalanine, the CDR3 has 15 amino acids. Only the CDR3 portion is preserved as DNA: 45 bases, with reading frame beginning at the first base. V loses 2 bases at its end and J loses 3 bases; junction bases beyond the gene matches: 6. The intended sense of this specimen's treatment or condition label: about 20 received Ad26.COV2.S at low or high dose, single or two shots; roughly five received placebo; per-sample allocation not given. Repertoires of vaccine and placebo recipients were sequenced from samples collected on day 63 after the first injection. In Cohort 1b, more than 20 adults aged 18-55 years were enrolled at a single site in Boston, USA, between 29 July and 7 August 2020. Ad26.COV2.S was a replication-incompetent adenovirus type 26 vector expressing a prefusion-stabilized SARS-CoV-2 spike protein from the original Wuhan strain.

A note on this clone: Its antigen target is currently unknown. No per-base quality is available; no much larger clone lies one base away.

What the authors observed across the whole study: The study lacked the statistical power to compare responses across vaccine doses or regimens. After vaccination, spike-specific CD8+ and CD4+ T cell responses were reported to show substantial breadth. Non-spike TCR breadth was comparable between vaccine and placebo recipients, consistent with the vaccine containing only spike. Spike-specific TCR breadth was higher in Ad26.COV2.S recipients than in placebo recipients (P = 0.0014). According to the authors, total T cell responses may have been underestimated by the TCR breadth and depth analyses.

The sample in question was peripheral blood, obtained in a trial of Ad26.COV2.S vaccine versus placebo. The TCR was taken from a person between 18 and 59 years old who received the Ad26.COV2.S COVID-19 vaccine or a placebo. This receptor chain uses TRBV6-1 and TRBJ1-2, and 7 junction bases match TRBD1. The CDR3 has the sequence CASSEPGQSDYGYTF. The sequenced DNA: TGTGCCAGCAGTGAACCGGGACAGAGCGACTATGGCTACACCTTC.